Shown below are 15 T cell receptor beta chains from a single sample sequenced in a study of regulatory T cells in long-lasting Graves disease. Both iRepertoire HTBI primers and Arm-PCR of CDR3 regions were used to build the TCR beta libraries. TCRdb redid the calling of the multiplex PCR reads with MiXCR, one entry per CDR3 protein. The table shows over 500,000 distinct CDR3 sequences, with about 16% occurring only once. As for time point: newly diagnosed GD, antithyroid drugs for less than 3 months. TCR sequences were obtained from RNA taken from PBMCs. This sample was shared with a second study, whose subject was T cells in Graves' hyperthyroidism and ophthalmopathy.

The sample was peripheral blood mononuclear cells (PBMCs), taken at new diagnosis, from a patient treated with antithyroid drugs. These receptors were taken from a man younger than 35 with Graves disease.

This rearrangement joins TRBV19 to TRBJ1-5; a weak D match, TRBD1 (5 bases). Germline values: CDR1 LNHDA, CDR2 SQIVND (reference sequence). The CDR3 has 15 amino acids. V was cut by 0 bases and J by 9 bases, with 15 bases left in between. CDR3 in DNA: TGTGCCAGTAGTATAGACGAGGGGCGATATTGGCCCCAGCATTTT. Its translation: CASSIDEGRYWPQHF.

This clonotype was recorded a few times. This CDR3 is CASSWRQAADTQYF. For the CDR3, the DNA is TGCGCCAGCAGCTGGAGACAGGCGGCAGATACGCAGTATTTT. The chain joins TRBV5-1 to TRBJ2-3; D perhaps matches TRBD1 (6 bases). The V and J ends lost 3 bases and 4 bases respectively, with 12 bases between them. This CDR3 contains 14 residues. Germline CDR1 SGHRS, CDR2 YFSETQ.

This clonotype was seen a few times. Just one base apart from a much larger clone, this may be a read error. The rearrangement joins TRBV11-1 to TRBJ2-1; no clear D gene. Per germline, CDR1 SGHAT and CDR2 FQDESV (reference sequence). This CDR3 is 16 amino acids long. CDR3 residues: CASTVGRGSSYNKQFF. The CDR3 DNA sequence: TGTGCCAGCACCGTCGGACGCGGCTCCTCCTACAATAAGCAGTTCTTC.

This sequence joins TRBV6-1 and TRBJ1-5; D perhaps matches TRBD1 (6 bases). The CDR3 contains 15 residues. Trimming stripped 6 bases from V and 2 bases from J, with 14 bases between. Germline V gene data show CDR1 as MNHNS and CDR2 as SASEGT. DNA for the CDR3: TGTGCCAGCAGGCCAGGGGTTAGTGGCAATCAGCCCCAGCATTTT. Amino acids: CASRPGVSGNQPQHF.

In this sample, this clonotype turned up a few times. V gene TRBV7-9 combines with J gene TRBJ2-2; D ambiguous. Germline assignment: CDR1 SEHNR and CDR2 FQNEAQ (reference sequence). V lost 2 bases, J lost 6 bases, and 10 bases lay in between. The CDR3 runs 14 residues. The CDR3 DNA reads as TGTGCCAGCAGCTTACTGACATCGGCCGGGGAGCTGTTTTTT. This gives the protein CASSLLTSAGELFF.

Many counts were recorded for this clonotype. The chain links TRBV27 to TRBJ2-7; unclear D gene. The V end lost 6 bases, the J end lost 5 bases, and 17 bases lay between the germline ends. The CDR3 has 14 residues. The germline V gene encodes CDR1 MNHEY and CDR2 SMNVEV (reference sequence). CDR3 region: CASSIALLGHEQYF. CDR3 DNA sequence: TGTGCCAGCAGCATAGCACTACTGGGCCACGAGCAGTACTTC.

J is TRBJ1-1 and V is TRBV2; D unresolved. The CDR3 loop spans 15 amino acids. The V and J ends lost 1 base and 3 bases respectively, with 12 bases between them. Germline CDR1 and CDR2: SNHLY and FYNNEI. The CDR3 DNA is TGTGCCAGCAGTGAAGTTAAATCCCGGGACACTGAAGCTTTCTTT. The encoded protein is CASSEVKSRDTEAFF.

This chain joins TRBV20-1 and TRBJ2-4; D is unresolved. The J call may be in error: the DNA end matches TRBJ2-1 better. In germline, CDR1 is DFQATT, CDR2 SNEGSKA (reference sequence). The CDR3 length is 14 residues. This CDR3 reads CSARFSKGYNEQFF. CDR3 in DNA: TGCAGTGCTAGGTTTTCTAAGGGATACAATGAGCAGTTCTTC.

The CDR3, as DNA: TGTGCCAGCTCACGCCGGGGCGACCAAGAGACCCAGTACTTC. This codes for CASSRRGDQETQYF. This chain connects TRBV18 to TRBJ2-5, with D perhaps being TRBD1 or TRBD2 (5 bases each). The CDR3 is 14 amino acids. CDR1 KGHSH and CDR2 LQKENI come from the germline V gene. The V gene lost 4 bases and the J gene lost 0 bases, with 9 bases spanning the gap.

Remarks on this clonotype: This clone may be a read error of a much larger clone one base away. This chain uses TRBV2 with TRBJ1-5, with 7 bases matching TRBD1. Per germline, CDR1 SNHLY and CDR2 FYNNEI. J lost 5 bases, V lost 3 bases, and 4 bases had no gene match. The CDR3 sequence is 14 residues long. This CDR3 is CASSETGRDQPQHF. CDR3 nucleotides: TGTGCCAGCAGTGAGACAGGGAGGGATCAGCCCCAGCATTTT. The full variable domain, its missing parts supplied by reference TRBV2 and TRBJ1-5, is EPEVTQTPSHQVTQMGQEVILRCVPISNHLYFYWYRQILGQKVEFLVSFYNNEISEKSEIFDDQFSVERPDGSNFTLKIRSTKLEDSAMYFCASSETGRDQPQHFGDGTRLSIL.

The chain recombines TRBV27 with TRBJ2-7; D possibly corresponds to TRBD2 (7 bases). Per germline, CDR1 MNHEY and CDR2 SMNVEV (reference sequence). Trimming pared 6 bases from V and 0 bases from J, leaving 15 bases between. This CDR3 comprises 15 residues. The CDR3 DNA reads TGTGCCAGCAGGGCAAGGGGGGGGGTCTCCTACGAGCAGTACTTC. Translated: CASRARGGVSYEQYF.

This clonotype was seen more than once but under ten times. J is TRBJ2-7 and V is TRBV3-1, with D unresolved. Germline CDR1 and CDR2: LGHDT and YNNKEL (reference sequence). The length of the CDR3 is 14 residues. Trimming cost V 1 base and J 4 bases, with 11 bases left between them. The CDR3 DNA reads TGTGCCAGCAGCCAAGGAAACAGCGAGTACGAGCAGTACTTC. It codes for CASSQGNSEYEQYF.

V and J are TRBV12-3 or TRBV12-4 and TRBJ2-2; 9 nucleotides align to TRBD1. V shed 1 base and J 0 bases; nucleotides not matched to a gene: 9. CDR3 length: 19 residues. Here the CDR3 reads CASSLVRGGQGANTGELFF. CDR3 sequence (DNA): TGTGCCAGCAGTTTAGTTAGAGGGGGACAGGGAGCGAACACCGGGGAGCTGTTTTTT.

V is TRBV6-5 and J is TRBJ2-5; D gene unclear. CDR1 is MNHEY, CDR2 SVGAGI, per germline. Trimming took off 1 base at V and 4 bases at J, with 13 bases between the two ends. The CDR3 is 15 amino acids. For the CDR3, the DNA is TGTGCCAGCAGTTACTTGAATAGCAGTCCAGAGACCCAGTACTTC. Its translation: CASSYLNSSPETQYF.

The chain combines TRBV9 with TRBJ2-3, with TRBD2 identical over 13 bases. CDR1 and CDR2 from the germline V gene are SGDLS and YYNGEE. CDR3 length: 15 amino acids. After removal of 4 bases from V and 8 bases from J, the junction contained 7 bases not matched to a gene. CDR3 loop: CASSPRTSGRVTQYF. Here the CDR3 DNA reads TGTGCCAGCAGCCCCCGGACTAGCGGGAGAGTTACGCAGTATTTT.